This T cell receptor beta chain originates from a study of T cells in women clearing cervical HPV infection. Study overall: Only a few women had HLA typing results available.

Repertoires were generated with immunoSEQ multiplex PCR, while TCRdb's copy carries only in-frame clones and drops some. The sample table includes 27,000 or so clones. The study, taken as a whole, reports: CIN3+ cases had significantly higher TCR richness than controls; evenness did not differ.

V was shortened by 2 bases and J by 4 bases, with 11 bases between the two germline ends. Germline loops: CDR1 SGHAT, CDR2 FQDESV (reference sequence). CDR3 length: 14 amino acids. Turning to this clone: What it binds is not known. The read gets to within 3 residues of the CDR3 end, and the germline J gene fills in the rest.

The sequence came from a woman between 18 and 70 years old with a cervical HPV16 infection that either progressed to CIN3+ or cleared (not recorded which). This sequence joins TRBV11-1 and TRBJ1-2, with a possible D match to TRBD1 (6 bases). The sequenced sample was blood buffy coat. Partial CDR3 DNA: TGTGCCAGCAGCTTAACCACAGGGACCTATGGC. Translation gives CASSLTTGTYG. The complete CDR3 sequence is CASSLTTGTYGYTF.